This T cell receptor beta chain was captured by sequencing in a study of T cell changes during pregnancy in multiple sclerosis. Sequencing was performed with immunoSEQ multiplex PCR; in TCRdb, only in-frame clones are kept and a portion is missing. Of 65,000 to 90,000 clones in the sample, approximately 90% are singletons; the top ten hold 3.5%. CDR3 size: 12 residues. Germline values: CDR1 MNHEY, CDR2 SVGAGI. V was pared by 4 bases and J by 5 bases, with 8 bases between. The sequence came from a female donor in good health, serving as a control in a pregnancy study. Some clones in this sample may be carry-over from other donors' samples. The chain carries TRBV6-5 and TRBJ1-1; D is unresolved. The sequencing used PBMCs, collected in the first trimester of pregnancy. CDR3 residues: CASSSRRTEAFF. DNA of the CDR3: TGTGCCAGCAGTTCTAGGAGGACTGAAGCTTTCTTT.